The present T cell receptor (beta chain) was sequenced within a study of T cells in Graves' hyperthyroidism and ophthalmopathy. This clonotype has a single count. The CDR3 does not end in the conserved phenylalanine or tryptophan, so this is likely a read error. Because the CDR3's place on the DNA is in doubt, the DNA is left out and the CDR3 is given as listed by TCRdb. Regions amplified from RNA transcripts were the TCR beta CDR3 regions. Initially, a first-round RT-PCR of the TCR CDR3 employed the HTBI primer set. TCRdb itself ran the multiplex PCR reads through MiXCR, one entry per CDR3 protein. The table records 490,000 or so distinct CDR3 sequences, approximately 49% of them present only once. The CDR3 spans 12 residues, counting both ends. The germline gives CDR1 MNHNY, CDR2 SVGAGI (reference sequence).

This chain joins TRBV6-6 and TRBJ1-3. The TCR originated in an adult woman with Graves' disease, either hyperthyroidism or ophthalmopathy (not recorded which). The specimen was peripheral blood or thyroid tissue (not recorded which). The CDR3 is CASSEPGLAKHT.